The 5 T cell receptor beta chains listed next were all sequenced from one sample in a study of blood T cell repertoires in COVID-19 (dated by TCRdb to 2020 to 2021). Libraries were constructed by the immunoSEQ multiplex PCR assay. The clones in this table, taken by TCRdb from immuneACCESS, are in-frame only. Not every clone is retained; where verified, under half of the shortfall comes from an unresolved V gene, and the cause of the rest is unknown. The sample table lists some 190,000 clones, more than 65% of them with a count of one. 8% to 11% of the sample rests with the top ten. The sequencing input was peripheral blood. These receptors came from a woman older than 75 with active or convalescent COVID-19.

V gene TRBV19 combines with J gene TRBJ2-7, with TRBD2 matching over 11 bases. CDR3 size: 15 residues. After removal of 5 bases from V and 3 bases from J, the junction contained 6 bases not matched to a gene. CDR1 is LNHDA and CDR2 is SQIVND in the germline V gene (reference sequence). The DNA of the CDR3 is TGTGCCAGTAGTGCAACGACTAGCGGGATCTACGAGCAGTACTTC. It is translated as CASSATTSGIYEQYF. Full variable domain (missing parts from reference TRBV19 and TRBJ2-7): DGGITQSPKYLFRKEGQNVTLSCEQNLNHDAMYWYRQDPGQGLRLIYYSQIVNDFQKGDIAEGYSVSREKKESFPLTVTSAQKNPTAFYLCASSATTSGIYEQYFGPGTRLTVT.

This clone was seen a handful of times. The chain recombines TRBV24-1 with TRBJ1-2; no clear D. Germline lookup yields CDR1 KGHDR and CDR2 SFDVKD. V was clipped by 3 bases and J by 7 bases, with 23 bases between them. This CDR3 has 17 residues. CDR3 region: CATSDPRGGGVGSGYTF. The CDR3, as DNA: TGTGCCACCAGTGATCCCCGGGGAGGAGGAGTAGGCAGTGGCTACACCTTC.

The rearrangement links TRBV2 to TRBJ2-2; 8 bases are a match to TRBD2. The V segment lost 4 bases and the J segment 4 bases; nucleotides outside the gene matches: 8. This CDR3 region has 16 residues. Per the germline V gene, CDR1 is SNHLY and CDR2 is FYNNEI. The CDR3 coding sequence is TGTGCCAGCAGTGTGTCAGCGGGAGCGGTCACCGGGGAGCTGTTTTTT. This translates into CASSVSAGAVTGELFF.

CDR3 sequence (DNA): TGTGCCAGCAGTCGAAGCGGGACTAGCGGGAGCAATGAGCAGTTCTTC. It specifies CASSRSGTSGSNEQFF. The V call is TRBV6-2 or TRBV6-3, the J call TRBJ2-1; TRBD2 matches 14 bases. The CDR3 is 16 amino acids. Germline CDR1 MNHEY, CDR2 SVGEGT. The trim removed 5 bases at V and 6 bases at J, leaving 6 bases unmatched.

This clone has just one count. This chain connects TRBV6-4 to TRBJ2-1, with 8 bases aligning to TRBD1. V shed 2 bases, J shed 8 bases, and the junction held 5 bases outside the gene matches. The length of the CDR3 is 14 residues. Germline values: CDR1 MRHNA, CDR2 SNTAGT. CDR3 in amino acids: CASSDLQGAHEQFF. DNA of the CDR3: TGTGCCAGCAGTGACCTGCAGGGGGCCCATGAGCAGTTCTTC.